These 30 T cell receptor beta chains were all obtained from the same sample, sequenced in a study of cytomegalovirus exposure and HLA in healthy donors. It was with 60 Vbeta and 13 Jbeta primers that the PCR ran. TCRdb's copy holds only in-frame clones and misses some; the assay was immunoSEQ multiplex PCR. The sample has roughly 140,000 clones, about 80% seen once. The sequenced sample was PBMCs. The receptors originated from a man younger than 40 in good health and CMV-seropositive.

V gene TRBV2 combines with J gene TRBJ1-4; tentatively, D is TRBD1 (5 bases). Germline values: CDR1 SNHLY, CDR2 FYNNEI. The CDR3 sequence is 15 residues long. V was trimmed by 8 bases and J by 1 base, leaving 14 bases between them. The CDR3 sequence: CASLPVTVTNEKLFF. The CDR3 region has the DNA TGTGCCAGCCTACCTGTGACAGTAACTAATGAAAAACTGTTTTTT.

The chain joins TRBV7-6 to TRBJ1-4, with TRBD1 matching 7 bases. There are 16 residues in the CDR3. V gave up 6 bases and J gave up 8 bases; unmatched junction bases: 15. Germline V gives CDR1 SGHVS, CDR2 FNYEAQ. In nucleotides, the CDR3 is TGTGCCAGCAGTCGCTTAGGAGACAGGGTCGGGGAAAAACTGTTTTTT. Translating it yields CASSRLGDRVGEKLFF.

The CDR3 spells CATSRDQGVETQYF. The CDR3 coding sequence is TGTGCCACCAGCAGAGATCAGGGGGTAGAGACCCAGTACTTC. The chain couples TRBV15 to TRBJ2-5, with 7 positions matching TRBD1. V dropped 0 bases and J dropped 4; count of bases not matched to a gene: 2. CDR3 length equals 14 residues. Germline CDR1 and CDR2: LNHNV and YYDKDF (reference sequence).

This chain uses TRBV7-2 with TRBJ2-2, with D perhaps matching TRBD2 (6 bases). Germline V gene data show CDR1 as SGHTA and CDR2 as FQGNSA. The CDR3 is 14 residues long. Between the trimmed V and J ends, which lost 5 bases and 4 bases, there was a span of 11 bases. CDR3 DNA: TGTGCCAGCAGCCTGCTAGCGAGCACCGGGGAGCTGTTTTTT. Encoded protein: CASSLLASTGELFF.

The V gene is TRBV28, the J gene TRBJ2-2; tentatively, D is TRBD2 (7 bases). Germline V gene data show CDR1 as MDHEN and CDR2 as SYDVKM. V shed 2 bases and J shed 3 bases, with 10 bases lying between them. This CDR3 is 15 amino acids long. The CDR3 DNA reads TGTGCCAGCAGTTTAACGGGGGGCCACACCGGGGAGCTGTTTTTT. It codes for CASSLTGGHTGELFF.

The J gene is TRBJ2-3, the V gene TRBV2, with a tentative D call TRBD1 (6 bases). Trimming pared 8 bases from V and 8 bases from J, leaving 11 bases between. CDR3 length: 11 amino acids. Germline CDR1 SNHLY, CDR2 FYNNEI. The CDR3 region is CASSQGGTQYF. The CDR3 nucleotides are TGTGCCAGCTCCCAAGGGGGTACGCAGTATTTT.

This sequence joins TRBV6-4 and TRBJ2-1, with TRBD2 matching 10 bases. Germline V CDR1 and CDR2: MRHNA, SNTAGT. This CDR3 has 16 residues. V shed 2 bases and J 5 bases; nucleotides not matched to a gene: 6. The CDR3 loop reads CASSDGLAAGDNEQFF. The CDR3 coding sequence is TGTGCCAGCAGTGACGGACTAGCGGCCGGTGACAATGAGCAGTTCTTC.

The gene calls are TRBV27 and TRBJ2-1; 7 bases align to TRBD2. CDR3 length: 13 amino acids. V lost 5 bases, J lost 8 bases, and 6 bases stayed unmatched. Germline values: CDR1 MNHEY, CDR2 SMNVEV (reference sequence). CDR3 protein: CASSTQREYEQFF. CDR3 nucleotide sequence: TGTGCCAGCAGTACACAGCGGGAATATGAGCAGTTCTTC.

V is TRBV7-9 and J is TRBJ1-1; TRBD1 aligns across 7 bases. In germline, CDR1 is SEHNR, CDR2 FQNEAQ (reference sequence). The CDR3 contains 14 residues. Trimming removed 5 bases from V and 4 bases from J; junction bases left unmatched: 7. CDR3 bases: TGTGCCAGCAGCGTCGACAGGGTATTCACTGAAGCTTTCTTT. Its translation is CASSVDRVFTEAFF.

This chain joins TRBV5-1 and TRBJ2-7; D gene unclear. Trimming cost V 0 bases and J 3 bases, with 7 bases left between them. Germline V gene data show CDR1 as SGHRS and CDR2 as YFSETQ. CDR3 size: 13 residues. In DNA, the CDR3 is TGCGCCAGCAGCTTGGGACTGAACTACGAGCAGTACTTC. This encodes CASSLGLNYEQYF.

The chain has TRBV19 and TRBJ1-1; maybe TRBD1 (5 bases). Germline CDR1 is LNHDA and CDR2 is SQIVND (reference sequence). The V gene lost 3 bases and the J gene lost 2 bases, with 13 bases spanning the gap. The CDR3 sequence is 15 residues long. The CDR3 here is CASSMGDRVNTEAFF. The CDR3 DNA reads TGTGCCAGTAGTATGGGCGACAGAGTTAACACTGAAGCTTTCTTT.

CDR3 sequence reads: CASSYTLGGKTGELFF. As DNA, the CDR3 is TGTGCCAGCAGTTACACCTTAGGCGGGAAGACCGGGGAGCTGTTTTTT. The V call is TRBV6-6, the J call TRBJ2-2, with D possibly TRBD2 on 6 matching bases. CDR1 is MNHNY, CDR2 SVGAGI, per germline (reference sequence). V was shortened by 2 bases and J by 5 bases, with 15 bases between the two germline ends. The CDR3 is 16 amino acids.

V and J are TRBV11-2 and TRBJ2-2; D possibly corresponds to TRBD1 (5 bases). CDR3 length: 16 residues. Trimming pared 5 bases from V and 1 base from J, leaving 14 bases between. From germline, CDR1 is SGHAT and CDR2 FQNNGV. The CDR3 region is CASSLNAGQNTGELFF. As DNA, the CDR3 is TGTGCCAGCAGCCTAAATGCAGGACAGAACACCGGGGAGCTGTTTTTT.

The chain links TRBV7-6 to TRBJ2-1, with a tentative D call TRBD1 (6 bases). This CDR3 comprises 13 residues. V lost 1 base, J lost 9 bases, and 10 bases lay in between. Germline V lookup: CDR1 SGHVS, CDR2 FNYEAQ. The CDR3 DNA follows: TGTGCCAGCAGCTTAGACAGGGCTGGTGAGCAGTTCTTC. Amino acids: CASSLDRAGEQFF. Variable domain in full (rest from reference TRBV7-6 and TRBJ2-1): GAGVSQSPRYKVTKRGQDVALRCDPISGHVSLYWYRQALGQGPEFLTYFNYEAQQDKSGLPNDRFSAERPEGSISTLTIQRTEQRDSAMYRCASSLDRAGEQFFGPGTRLTVL.

The genes are TRBV6-5 and TRBJ2-1; 11 bases line up with TRBD1. CDR1 and CDR2 (germline): MNHEY, SVGAGI. With V trimmed by 6 bases and J by 1 base, 2 bases remained unmatched. The CDR3 spans 15 residues. The CDR3 sequence: CASRGDRGSYNEQFF. For the CDR3, the DNA is TGTGCCAGCAGAGGGGACAGGGGGTCCTACAATGAGCAGTTCTTC.

In this sample, this clone turned up once. The chain carries TRBV7-8 and TRBJ1-1; a possible D gene is TRBD1 (6 bases). The length of the CDR3 is 15 residues. The V gene's germline CDR1 is SGHVS and CDR2 FQNEAQ. Deletions cut 1 base from V and 7 bases from J, with 16 bases between. CDR3 sequence reads: CASSLGFSGAVEAFF. Written as DNA, the CDR3 is TGTGCCAGCAGCTTAGGATTTTCAGGGGCGGTTGAAGCTTTCTTT.

This sequence joins TRBV7-6 and TRBJ1-3, with D perhaps TRBD1 (5 bases). The CDR3 loop spans 15 amino acids. Germline CDR1 SGHVS, CDR2 FNYEAQ. V dropped 0 bases and J dropped 2 bases, with 8 bases sitting between them. In DNA form, the CDR3 reads TGTGCCAGCAGCTTAGCACAGGCGCCTGGAAACACCATATATTTT. It codes for CASSLAQAPGNTIYF. Together with reference TRBV7-6 and TRBJ1-3, the CDR3 gives the full variable domain: GAGVSQSPRYKVTKRGQDVALRCDPISGHVSLYWYRQALGQGPEFLTYFNYEAQQDKSGLPNDRFSAERPEGSISTLTIQRTEQRDSAMYRCASSLAQAPGNTIYFGEGSWLTVV.

This clone has just a few counts. This CDR3 is CASSSTYEAFF. CDR3 nucleotides: TGTGCCAGTAGTAGCACATATGAAGCTTTCTTT. The chain uses TRBV19 and TRBJ1-1; D is unresolved. CDR3 length: 11 amino acids. V was trimmed by 4 bases and J by 7 bases, leaving 7 bases between them. The germline gives CDR1 LNHDA, CDR2 SQIVND (reference sequence).

The chain is built from TRBV7-2 and TRBJ2-7, with 14 bases matching TRBD2. CDR3 length: 14 amino acids. CDR1 and CDR2 from the germline V gene are SGHTA and FQGNSA. Trimming took 2 bases from V and 11 from J; bases not matched to a gene: 5. The chain's CDR3 is CASSLLGLAGEEYF. The CDR3 bases are TGTGCCAGCAGCTTATTGGGACTAGCGGGAGAAGAGTACTTC.

In this sample, this clone turned up a few times. The V call is TRBV6-6, the J call TRBJ1-1; 7 bases line up with TRBD1. This CDR3 region has 15 residues. Germline V lookup: CDR1 MNHNY, CDR2 SVGAGI (reference sequence). The V and J ends lost 6 bases and 0 bases, in that order; junction bases with no gene match: 7. CDR3 sequence: CASRKGGAMNTEAFF. The CDR3 region has the DNA TGTGCCAGCAGAAAAGGGGGCGCGATGAACACTGAAGCTTTCTTT.

V is TRBV27 and J is TRBJ1-2, with 9 bases that match TRBD1. Germline V gene data show CDR1 as MNHEY and CDR2 as SMNVEV (reference sequence). V shed 3 bases and J 5 bases; nucleotides not matched to a gene: 7. CDR3 length equals 15 residues. The CDR3 sequence: CASSFTGGAGYGYTF. Written as DNA, the CDR3 is TGTGCCAGCAGTTTCACAGGGGGCGCTGGGTATGGCTACACCTTC.

This chain connects TRBV27 to TRBJ2-1, with TRBD2 matching 10 bases. Germline values: CDR1 MNHEY, CDR2 SMNVEV (reference sequence). The V segment lost 4 bases and the J segment 8 bases; nucleotides outside the gene matches: 8. CDR3 length: 15 amino acids. The CDR3 bases are TGTGCCAGCAGTTATAGGGAGGGACTAGCGTATGAGCAGTTCTTC. Residues: CASSYREGLAYEQFF.

The DNA for the CDR3 is TGTGCCAGCCTCGGGGCACTAGCCACCGGGGAGCTGTTTTTT. Translated, it gives CASLGALATGELFF. The V and J genes are TRBV7-9 and TRBJ2-2; TRBD2 is a possible D gene (6 bases). Looked up from germline, CDR1 is SEHNR and CDR2 is FQNEAQ (reference sequence). The CDR3 consists of 14 residues. Trimming shortened V by 8 bases and J by 4 bases, and 14 bases separated the two germline ends. The complete variable domain, with remaining parts taken from reference TRBV7-9 and TRBJ2-2, reads DTGVSQNPRHKITKRGQNVTFRCDPISEHNRLYWYRQTLGQGPEFLTYFQNEAQLEKSRLLSDRFSAERPKGSFSTLEIQRTEQGDSAMYLCASLGALATGELFFGEGSRLTVL.

The V call is TRBV9, the J call TRBJ1-3; D possibly corresponds to TRBD1 (5 bases). Germline V gene lookup returns CDR1 SGDLS and CDR2 YYNGEE. V dropped 4 bases and J dropped 4 bases, with 15 bases sitting between them. This CDR3 spans 15 amino acids. Written as DNA, the CDR3 is TGTGCCAGCAGCCCTGGGCAGGGAGGCGGAAACACCATATATTTT. It yields the protein CASSPGQGGGNTIYF.

The gene calls are TRBV19 and TRBJ1-5; 8 bases are shared with TRBD1. Germline V lookup: CDR1 LNHDA, CDR2 SQIVND (reference sequence). The CDR3 runs 15 residues. The junction had 9 bases not matched to a gene; V was cut back by 9 bases and J by 2 bases. CDR3 in amino acids: CASYPAGQGNQPQHF. The CDR3 DNA sequence: TGTGCCAGCTATCCAGCGGGACAGGGCAATCAGCCCCAGCATTTT.

V is TRBV5-6 and J is TRBJ1-1; D ambiguous. CDR1 SGHDT and CDR2 YYEEEE come from the germline V gene. The CDR3 contains 15 residues. V was cut by 5 bases and J by 1 base, with 15 bases left in between. The CDR3 DNA reads TGTGCCAGCAGTTTTTTGCCGAGTAAGAACACTGAAGCTTTCTTT. As protein: CASSFLPSKNTEAFF.

The chain joins TRBV7-9 to TRBJ2-2; D might be TRBD1 (6 bases). The CDR3 loop spans 14 amino acids. Germline V lookup: CDR1 SEHNR, CDR2 FQNEAQ (reference sequence). V dropped 5 bases and J dropped 4 bases, with 11 bases sitting between them. The CDR3 DNA is TGTGCCAGCAGCCACCAACAGGGCACCGGGGAGCTGTTTTTT. Protein: CASSHQQGTGELFF.

A note on this clone: Its ends do not fully match the called genes, so a read error is possible. CDR3 in DNA: TGTTCCAGCAGCCCACGCCCCGGGTGGGTTAAAGGCGGCTACACCTTC. It encodes CSSSPRPGWVKGGYTF. The V and J genes are TRBV7-9 and TRBJ1-2; D gene uncertain. CDR1 is SEHNR and CDR2 is FQNEAQ in the germline V gene (reference sequence). CDR3 size: 16 residues.

The chain links TRBV30 to TRBJ2-5, with 12 nucleotides matching TRBD2. The junction had 10 bases not matched to a gene; V was cut back by 7 bases and J by 4 bases. CDR3 length: 15 residues. Germline lookup yields CDR1 GTSNPN and CDR2 SVGIG (reference sequence). DNA for the CDR3: TGTGCCTCGGGACTAGCGGGCTTGGGTATAGAGACCCAGTACTTC. Its translation: CASGLAGLGIETQYF.

The chain employs TRBV6-1 and TRBJ1-5; D gene uncertain. From germline, CDR1 is MNHNS and CDR2 SASEGT. The CDR3 extends over 14 amino acids. V lost 8 bases to trimming and J lost 2 bases, with 13 bases between them. In DNA form, the CDR3 reads TGTGCCAGCCAACGTACCCAGGGCAATCAGCCCCAGCATTTT. This sequence encodes CASQRTQGNQPQHF.